This TCR beta chain was documented in a study of T cells in pancreatic ductal adenocarcinoma (dated by TCRdb to about 2017). About the study as a whole: Seeking insight into the adaptive T-cell response that arises naturally, the researchers examined how many CD8+ T cells infiltrated tumors of resected pancreatic ductal adenocarcinoma, where they sat, and what features they had, alongside the same properties of suppressive cells. Results and caveats for the whole study, not just this receptor: Since most pancreatic cancer patients present with inoperable disease, the resected cohort was skewed toward the minority of patients who had early-stage disease. Blood samples had more total productive templates and 7 to 10-fold more unique clonotypes than tumor samples. Tumor versus blood clonality comparisons may be biased because tumors are enriched in CD45RO+ effector rather than naive T cells, biasing toward lower diversity. T-cell clonality did not differ significantly between tumor and blood, with mean clonality around 0.11 in tumors and just over 0.07 in blood.

The selected pancreatic ductal adenocarcinoma patients had received surgery without neoadjuvant therapy. Peripheral blood was collected in heparin tubes, from which PBMCs were isolated by histopaque density gradient and cryopreserved in roughly 10% DMSO. Genomic DNA was extracted from six or seven PBMC and about 9 flash-frozen tumor specimens using the DNeasy Blood and Tissue Kit with Proteinase K and RNase treatment. On this clone itself: Its antigen target is currently unknown. There are no base qualities to consult, and no much larger clone falls within one base.

TCR beta CDR3 regions were amplified from genomic DNA using the immunoSEQ hsTCRB kit. An Illumina HiSeq system was used to carry out high-throughput TRB CDR3 sequencing. The study's processing was this. Sequencing reads were analyzed with the immunoSEQ software, and nonproductive sequences with premature stops or frame-shifts were excluded. Clonality of the repertoire was calculated as one minus Shannon entropy normalized by log2 of the number of unique productive sequences. Imported from immuneACCESS, the table was reduced by TCRdb to in-frame sequences with V and J called. These copies leave out some clones; in studies compared against another copy, an unresolved V gene accounts for under half, and the cause of the remainder is not known. The D gene and trimming were derived from the DNA, and the V and J assignments and clone size from that table. Across this sample there are 25,000 to 35,000 clones, with 85% to 95% seen only once. The biggest ten clones account for under 2.5% of the sample.

The germline V gene (reference sequence) yields MNHNY for CDR1 and SVGAGI for CDR2. CDR3 length: 16 amino acids, cysteine to phenylalanine. Only the CDR3 DNA stays, 48 bases, in frame from base 1. The junction shows trimming of 2 bases on V and 5 bases on J, and the gene matches do not reach 6 bases of it. Here the chain combines TRBV6-6 and TRBJ2-5, and TRBD1 aligns with 12 junction nucleotides. Sequencing input: PBMCs. The sequence was obtained from a human donor with pancreatic ductal adenocarcinoma. The base sequence is TGTGCCAGCAGTTACGGGGGACAGGGGGCTAGGGAGACCCAGTACTTC. Its amino acids are CASSYGGQGARETQYF.